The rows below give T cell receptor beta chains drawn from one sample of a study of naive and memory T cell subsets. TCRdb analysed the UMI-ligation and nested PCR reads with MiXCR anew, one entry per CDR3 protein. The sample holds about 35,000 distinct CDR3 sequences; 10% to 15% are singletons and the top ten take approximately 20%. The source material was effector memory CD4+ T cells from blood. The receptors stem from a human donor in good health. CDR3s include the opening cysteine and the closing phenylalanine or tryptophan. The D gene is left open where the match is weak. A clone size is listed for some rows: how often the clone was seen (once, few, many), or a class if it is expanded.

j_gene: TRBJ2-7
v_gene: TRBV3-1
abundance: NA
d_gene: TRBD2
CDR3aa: CASSQGPSGSDEQYF
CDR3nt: TGTGCCAGCAGCCAAGGACCTAGCGGGAGCGACGAGCAGTACTTC

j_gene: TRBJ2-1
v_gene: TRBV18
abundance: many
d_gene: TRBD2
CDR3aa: CASSPSEAGGRGEQFF
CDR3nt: TGTGCCAGCTCACCGTCGGAAGCGGGAGGGAGAGGTGAGCAGTTCTTC

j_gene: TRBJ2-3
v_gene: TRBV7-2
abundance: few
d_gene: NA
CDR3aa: CASSTNRVGDTQYF
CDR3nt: TGTGCCAGCAGCACAAACAGGGTTGGGGATACGCAGTATTTT

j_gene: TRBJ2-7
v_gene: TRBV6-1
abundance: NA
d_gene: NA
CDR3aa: CASGESSSYEQYF
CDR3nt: TGTGCCAGCGGGGAATCTAGCTCCTACGAGCAGTACTTC

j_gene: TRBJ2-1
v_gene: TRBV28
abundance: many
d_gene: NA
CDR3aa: CASSPRGSTVPNNEQFF
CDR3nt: TGTGCCAGCAGTCCCCGAGGCTCCACTGTCCCAAACAATGAGCAGTTCTTC

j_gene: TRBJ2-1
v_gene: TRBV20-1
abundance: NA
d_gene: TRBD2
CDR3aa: CSAGPQAGGYNEQFF
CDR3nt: TGCAGTGCCGGGCCGCAAGCGGGAGGGTACAATGAGCAGTTCTTC

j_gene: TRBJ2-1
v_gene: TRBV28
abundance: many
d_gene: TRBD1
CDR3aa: CASSLFGLAGGNPGFEQFF
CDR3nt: TGTGCCAGCAGTTTATTCGGGTTGGCAGGGGGCAACCCTGGATTTGAGCAGTTCTTC

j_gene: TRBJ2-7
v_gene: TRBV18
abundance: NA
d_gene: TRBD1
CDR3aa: CASSQTGGREQYF
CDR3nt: TGTGCCAGCTCACAGACAGGGGGACGCGAGCAGTACTTC

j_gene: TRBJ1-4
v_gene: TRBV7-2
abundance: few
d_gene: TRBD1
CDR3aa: CASSVQGLAEKLFF
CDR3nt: TGTGCCAGCAGCGTACAGGGGTTAGCTGAAAAACTGTTTTTT

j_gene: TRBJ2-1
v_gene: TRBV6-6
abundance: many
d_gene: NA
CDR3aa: CASRGGGRNEQFF
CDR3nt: TGTGCCAGCCGAGGTGGGGGGAGGAATGAGCAGTTCTTC

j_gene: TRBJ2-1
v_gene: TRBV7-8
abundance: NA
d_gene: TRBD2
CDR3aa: CASSTELAGRFNGEQFF
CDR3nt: TGTGCCAGCAGCACCGAACTAGCGGGCCGCTTTAACGGGGAGCAGTTCTTC

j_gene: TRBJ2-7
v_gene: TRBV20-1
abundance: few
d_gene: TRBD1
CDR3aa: CSASRVWGQKYEQYF
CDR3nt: TGCAGTGCTAGCCGAGTTTGGGGACAGAAATACGAGCAGTACTTC

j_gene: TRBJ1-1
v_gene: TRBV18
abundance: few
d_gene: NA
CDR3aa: CASSPPNWATEAFF
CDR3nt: TGTGCCAGCTCACCACCGAACTGGGCCACTGAAGCTTTCTTT

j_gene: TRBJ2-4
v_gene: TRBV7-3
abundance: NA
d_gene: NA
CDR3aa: CASSLRGAGIADIQYF
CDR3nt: TGTGCCAGCAGCTTAAGGGGGGCCGGGATCGCGGACATTCAGTACTTC

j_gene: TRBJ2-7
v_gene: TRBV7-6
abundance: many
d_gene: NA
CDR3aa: CASSSRDGNYEQYF
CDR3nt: TGTGCCAGCAGCTCGCGGGACGGAAACTACGAGCAGTACTTC

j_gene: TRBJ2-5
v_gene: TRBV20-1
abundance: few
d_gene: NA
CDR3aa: CSAHTFGWETQYF
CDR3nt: TGCAGTGCTCACACCTTTGGCTGGGAGACCCAGTACTTC

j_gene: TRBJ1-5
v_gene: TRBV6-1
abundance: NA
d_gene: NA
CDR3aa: CASEGGLGNQPQHF
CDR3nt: TGTGCCAGCGAGGGGGGTCTAGGCAATCAGCCCCAGCATTTT

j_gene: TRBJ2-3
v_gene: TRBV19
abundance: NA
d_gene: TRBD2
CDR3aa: CASRRVAGPDTQYF
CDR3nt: TGTGCCAGTAGAAGGGTAGCGGGTCCAGATACGCAGTATTTT

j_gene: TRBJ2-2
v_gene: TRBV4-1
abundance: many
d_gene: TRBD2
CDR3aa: CASSQGTSGANTGELFF
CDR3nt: TGCGCCAGCAGCCAAGGGACTAGCGGGGCGAACACCGGGGAGCTGTTTTTT

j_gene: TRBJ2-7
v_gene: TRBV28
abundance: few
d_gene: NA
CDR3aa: CASYDSYSYEQYF
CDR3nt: TGTGCCAGTTATGACAGTTACTCCTACGAGCAGTACTTC

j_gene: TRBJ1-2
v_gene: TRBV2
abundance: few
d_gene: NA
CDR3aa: CASNRARGSDYGYTF
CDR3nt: TGTGCCAGCAACAGAGCTAGAGGGTCGGATTATGGCTACACCTTC

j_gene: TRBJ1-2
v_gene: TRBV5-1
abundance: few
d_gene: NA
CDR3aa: CASSLRRGGYGYTF
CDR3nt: TGCGCCAGCAGCTTGCGAAGGGGCGGCTATGGCTACACCTTC

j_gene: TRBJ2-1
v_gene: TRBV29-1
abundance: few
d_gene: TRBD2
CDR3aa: CSVDMTGTSGSNEQFF
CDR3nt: TGCAGCGTTGACATGACCGGGACTAGCGGGAGCAATGAGCAGTTCTTC

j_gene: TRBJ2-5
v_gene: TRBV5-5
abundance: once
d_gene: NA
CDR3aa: CASSLSPSYQETQYF
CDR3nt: TGTGCCAGCAGCCTGAGCCCTTCGTACCAAGAGACCCAGTACTTC